The 25 T cell receptor beta chains listed next were all sequenced from one sample in a study of human T cells and chemical hapten exposure. The time point was: patch test 1, 2 weeks after DPC sensitization. The treatment denotes: therapeutic diphenylcyclopropenone sensitization with weekly scalp DPC. TCRdb re-derived calls from the RACE reads in MiXCR, one entry per CDR3 protein. The table lists around 110,000 distinct CDR3 sequences, 12% of them singletons. This material consisted of whole blood, taken in connection with sensitization to the hapten diphenylcyclopropenone (DPC). All receptors come from a woman in her 50s with alopecia areata. Some clones in this sample may be carry-over from other donors' samples.

The table lists this clonotype with many counts. This chain links TRBV7-2 with TRBJ2-5; D is unclear. Trimming cost V 3 bases and J 5 bases, with 19 bases left between them. The CDR3 is 16 amino acids. Germline V CDR1 and CDR2: SGHTA, FQGNSA. CDR3 protein: CASSFNGLGIMETQYF. For the CDR3, the DNA is TGTGCCAGCAGCTTCAACGGTTTGGGAATCATGGAGACCCAGTACTTC.

The chain joins TRBV7-8 to TRBJ1-6, with D possibly matching TRBD1 (5 bases). This CDR3 has 15 amino acids. Trimming shortened V by 3 bases and J by 9 bases, and 15 bases separated the two germline ends. Germline V lookup: CDR1 SGHVS, CDR2 FQNEAQ. CDR3 loop: CASSFGGGQGSPLHF. In DNA, the CDR3 is TGTGCCAGCAGCTTCGGTGGAGGGCAGGGTTCACCCCTCCACTTT. The full variable domain, its missing parts supplied by reference TRBV7-8 and TRBJ1-6, is GAGVSQSPRYKVAKRGQDVALRCDPISGHVSLFWYQQALGQGPEFLTYFQNEAQLDKSGLPSDRFFAERPEGSVSTLKIQRTQQEDSAVYLCASSFGGGQGSPLHFGNGTRLTVT.

This clonotype was counted between two and nine times. The gene calls are TRBV7-2 and TRBJ2-2; D is unresolved. Germline loops: CDR1 SGHTA, CDR2 FQGNSA. The CDR3 loop spans 15 amino acids. The V and J ends lost 7 bases and 1 base respectively, with 13 bases between them. CDR3 coding DNA: TGTGCCAGCACCACGATACCCGGGAACACCGGGGAGCTGTTTTTT. This gives the protein CASTTIPGNTGELFF.

The rearrangement uses TRBV19 and TRBJ2-3; the D gene could be TRBD1 or TRBD2 (5 bases each). The CDR3 runs 15 residues. V dropped 3 bases and J dropped 2 bases, with 12 bases sitting between them. Germline V CDR1 and CDR2: LNHDA, SQIVND (reference sequence). In DNA form, the CDR3 reads TGTGCCAGTAGTATTACCAGGGACCACACAGATACGCAGTATTTT. It is translated as CASSITRDHTDTQYF.

This clonotype was found many times. The CDR3 spells CASGTGNGYTF. CDR3 sequence (DNA): TGTGCCAGCGGGACAGGGAATGGCTACACCTTC. This rearrangement joins TRBV2 to TRBJ1-2, with 9 bases that match TRBD1. The germline gives CDR1 SNHLY, CDR2 FYNNEI. Unmatched junction bases numbered 1, after V lost 8 bases and J lost 6 bases. This CDR3 comprises 11 residues.

In its sample, this clonotype was seen many times. The rearrangement joins TRBV12-3 or TRBV12-4 to TRBJ2-5; maybe TRBD2 (6 bases). V was cut by 8 bases and J by 1 base, with 14 bases left in between. The length of the CDR3 is 14 residues. The CDR3 sequence: CASRSGGTQETQYF. The CDR3 DNA is TGTGCCAGCCGTAGCGGAGGGACCCAAGAGACCCAGTACTTC.

This clonotype appeared a few times. V is TRBV10-3 and J is TRBJ2-3; 8 bases line up with TRBD2. Germline V gene sequence: CDR1 ENHRY, CDR2 SYGVKD. This CDR3 contains 13 residues. V shed 8 bases and J 1 base; nucleotides not matched to a gene: 2. CDR3 region: CAIELAGTDTQYF. DNA of the CDR3: TGTGCCATCGAACTAGCGGGCACAGATACGCAGTATTTT.

In its sample, this clonotype was seen a few times. CDR3 amino acids: CASSFETRRDTQYF. CDR3 in DNA: TGTGCCAGCAGTTTCGAGACTAGACGCGATACGCAGTATTTT. The chain has TRBV28 and TRBJ2-3; D is perhaps TRBD2 (6 bases). In germline, CDR1 is MDHEN, CDR2 SYDVKM. V lost 3 bases and J 6 bases, leaving 13 bases between the germline ends. CDR3 length equals 14 residues.

Remarks on this clonotype: The junction differs from germline at one of its ends, possibly a read error. The chain uses TRBV18 and TRBJ1-6, with TRBD1 matching 8 bases. This CDR3 contains 16 residues. Germline values: CDR1 KGHSH, CDR2 LQKENI. The CDR3 sequence is CAGSPPGQASNSPLHF. In DNA form, the CDR3 reads TGTGCCGGCTCACCTCCGGGACAGGCTTCTAATTCACCCCTCCACTTT.

The CDR3 DNA follows: TGCAGTGCTAGGCCCAGGAACACTGAAGCTTTCTTT. It specifies CSARPRNTEAFF. The J gene is TRBJ1-1, the V gene TRBV20-1; D gene unclear. Trimming removed 3 bases at V and 1 base at J, with 6 bases between. The CDR3 has 12 residues. CDR1 and CDR2 from the germline V gene are DFQATT and SNEGSKA (reference sequence).

This chain links TRBV7-2 with TRBJ2-2; D may correspond to TRBD1 or TRBD2 (5 bases each). The CDR3 totals 13 residues. Germline CDR1 SGHTA, CDR2 FQGNSA. V lost 8 bases, J lost 5 bases, and 12 bases lay in between. CDR3 region: CASRGARTGELFF. CDR3 bases: TGTGCCAGCCGAGGGGCTCGAACCGGGGAGCTGTTTTTT. The full variable domain, completed using reference TRBV7-2 and TRBJ2-2, is GAGVSQSPSNKVTEKGKDVELRCDPISGHTALYWYRQSLGQGLEFLIYFQGNSAPDKSGLPSDRFSAERTGGSVSTLTIQRTQQEDSAVYLCASRGARTGELFFGEGSRLTVL.

This clonotype showed up many times. J is TRBJ2-7 and V is TRBV24-1; D perhaps matches TRBD2 (6 bases). The germline V and J ends were trimmed by 4 bases and 6 bases, with 15 bases remaining between them. Germline lookup yields CDR1 KGHDR and CDR2 SFDVKD. The CDR3 sequence is 14 residues long. The CDR3 loop reads CATSDFSVGGEQYF. CDR3 nucleotides: TGTGCCACCAGTGACTTTTCTGTGGGGGGCGAGCAGTACTTC.

This clonotype was seen a handful of times. The chain links TRBV28 to TRBJ1-4; D not certain. The ends were cut back, 7 bases at V and 3 bases at J, with 12 bases in the middle. Germline assignment: CDR1 MDHEN and CDR2 SYDVKM. The CDR3 sequence is 14 residues long. CDR3 amino acids: CASNPRTANEKLFF. The CDR3 DNA reads as TGTGCCAGCAACCCCCGTACTGCTAATGAAAAACTGTTTTTT.

Many counts were recorded for this clonotype. The V call is TRBV7-2, the J call TRBJ2-5; D is unclear. This CDR3 is built from 14 residues. Germline-derived CDR1 and CDR2 are SGHTA and FQGNSA. Trimming left V 1 base short and J 5 bases short, with 11 bases between. CDR3 amino acids: CASSLVEGFETQYF. Here the CDR3 DNA reads TGTGCCAGCAGCTTAGTGGAAGGGTTTGAGACCCAGTACTTC. The variable domain in full, completed from reference TRBV7-2 and TRBJ2-5, reads GAGVSQSPSNKVTEKGKDVELRCDPISGHTALYWYRQSLGQGLEFLIYFQGNSAPDKSGLPSDRFSAERTGGSVSTLTIQRTQQEDSAVYLCASSLVEGFETQYFGPGTRLLVL.

The rearrangement uses TRBV12-3 or TRBV12-4 and TRBJ1-2; perhaps TRBD1 as D (5 bases). The length of the CDR3 is 12 residues. Trimming stripped 3 bases from V and 8 bases from J, with 10 bases between. The DNA of the CDR3 is TGTGCCAGCAGTTTTAAGGGGTCAGGCTACACCTTC. Its translation: CASSFKGSGYTF.

This clonotype was seen ten or more times. The chain uses TRBV28 and TRBJ2-7; D remains unclear. Trimming took off 4 bases at V and 2 bases at J, with 6 bases between the two ends. CDR1 and CDR2 (germline): MDHEN, SYDVKM. The CDR3 runs to 12 residues. For the CDR3, the DNA is TGTGCCAGCAGTTGGACGACCTACGAGCAGTACTTC. Amino acids: CASSWTTYEQYF.

This clonotype was seen at least ten times. V gene TRBV28 combines with J gene TRBJ2-5; D is undetermined. The length of the CDR3 is 12 residues. Trimming stripped 4 bases from V and 5 bases from J, with 8 bases between. Per the germline V gene, CDR1 is MDHEN and CDR2 is SYDVKM. As DNA, the CDR3 is TGTGCCAGCAGTTATACCGGCGAGACCCAGTACTTC. Amino acid sequence: CASSYTGETQYF.

This clonotype was detected many times. The V gene is TRBV18, the J gene TRBJ2-6, with a weak D call TRBD1 (5 bases). Germline assignment: CDR1 KGHSH and CDR2 LQKENI. There are 17 residues in the CDR3. Trimming shortened V by 3 bases and J by 2 bases, and 14 bases separated the two germline ends. Here the CDR3 reads CASSPFDSSAGANVLTF. The DNA for the CDR3 is TGTGCCAGCTCACCTTTTGACAGTTCGGCTGGGGCCAACGTCCTGACTTTC. The whole variable domain, remainder taken from reference TRBV18 and TRBJ2-6, is NAGVMQNPRHLVRRRGQEARLRCSPMKGHSHVYWYRQLPEEGLKFMVYLQKENIIDESGMPKERFSAEFPKEGPSILRIQQVVRGDSAAYFCASSPFDSSAGANVLTFGAGSRLTVL.

This clonotype was found many times. This rearrangement joins TRBV23-1 to TRBJ2-3; D remains ambiguous. TRBV23-1 belongs to the ORF category, with a function that is uncertain. The CDR3 consists of 14 residues. Deletions cut 2 bases from V and 0 bases from J, with 6 bases between. The CDR3: CASSQLRSTDTQYF. For the CDR3, the DNA is TGCGCCAGCAGTCAACTACGAAGCACAGATACGCAGTATTTT.

This clonotype was observed many times. The rearrangement uses TRBV7-2 and TRBJ2-1; D assignment may be TRBD1 or TRBD2 (5 bases each). The length of the CDR3 is 17 residues. Trimming removed 5 bases at V and 3 bases at J, with 20 bases between. Germline CDR1 is SGHTA and CDR2 is FQGNSA. CDR3 region: CASSTGPSGSRYNEQFF. CDR3 DNA: TGTGCCAGCAGCACAGGTCCGAGTGGGAGTCGCTACAATGAGCAGTTCTTC.

In this sample, this clonotype turned up a few times. This sequence joins TRBV20-1 and TRBJ2-3; 7 bases fit TRBD2. Germline CDR1 is DFQATT and CDR2 is SNEGSKA (reference sequence). V was pared by 5 bases and J by 2 bases, with 7 bases of the junction left unmatched. The CDR3 consists of 14 residues. The chain's CDR3 is CSAPLAVHTDTQYF. The CDR3 DNA reads TGCAGTGCTCCTCTAGCGGTCCACACAGATACGCAGTATTTT.

This clonotype was counted ten times or more. The V and J genes are TRBV29-1 and TRBJ1-1; 8 bases map to TRBD1. Germline V gene lookup returns CDR1 SQVTM and CDR2 ANQGSEA. The length of the CDR3 is 12 residues. V was clipped by 7 bases and J by 6 bases; unmatched bases: 7. DNA of the CDR3: TGCAGCGCTCAGACGACAGGGGCTGAAGCTTTCTTT. It specifies CSAQTTGAEAFF.

The V and J genes are TRBV7-8 and TRBJ2-7, with 8 bases identical to TRBD1. The germline V gene has CDR1 SGHVS and CDR2 FQNEAQ. Unmatched junction bases numbered 7, after V lost 5 bases and J lost 4 bases. This CDR3 comprises 14 residues. CDR3 residues: CASSPGQAAYEQYF. CDR3 sequence (DNA): TGTGCCAGCAGCCCGGGACAGGCAGCTTACGAGCAGTACTTC.

Comment on this clonotype: One base away lies a much larger clone, so this may be a sequencing read error. For the CDR3, the DNA is TGCGCCAGCGGCCAAAGCACAGGGGCCCACTATGGCTACACCTTC. It yields the protein CASGQSTGAHYGYTF. This chain links TRBV4-1 with TRBJ1-2; 7 bases are a match to TRBD1. CDR3 length equals 15 residues. Germline assignment: CDR1 MGHRA and CDR2 YSYEKL.

This clonotype was detected ten times or more. The CDR3 region is CASMYNKNTEAFF. The CDR3 bases are TGTGCCAGCATGTATAATAAAAACACTGAAGCTTTCTTT. The chain links TRBV12-3 or TRBV12-4 to TRBJ1-1; D uncertain. This CDR3 comprises 13 residues. The V end was cut by 7 bases, the J end by 2 bases, with 11 bases between.